The TCR beta chain described here comes from a study of T cells after yellow fever vaccination. Overall study context: Researchers used SMART-Seq v4 Ultra Low Input to prepare fractions that had low cell numbers.

For TCR, cDNA came from 5'RACE template switching, which added a universal primer site and UMIs. Using its own MiXCR run on the 5' RACE reads, TCRdb lists one record per CDR3 protein. The sample carries approximately 610,000 distinct CDR3 sequences, roughly a sixth recorded once. Germline V gene data show CDR1 as SGHNT and CDR2 as YYREEE (reference sequence). Trimming took 6 bases from V and 4 from J, leaving 11 bases between them. The CDR3 is 13 residues long. This clonotype was seen only once. The receptor was derived from a man younger than 35 who received the YFV17D yellow fever vaccine. Material: PBMCs, obtained 5 days after the first yellow fever vaccination. The chain is built from TRBV5-4 and TRBJ2-1; D is unclear. The CDR3 is CASKDPWYNEQFF. The CDR3 coding sequence is TGTGCCAGCAAGGATCCTTGGTACAATGAGCAGTTCTTC.